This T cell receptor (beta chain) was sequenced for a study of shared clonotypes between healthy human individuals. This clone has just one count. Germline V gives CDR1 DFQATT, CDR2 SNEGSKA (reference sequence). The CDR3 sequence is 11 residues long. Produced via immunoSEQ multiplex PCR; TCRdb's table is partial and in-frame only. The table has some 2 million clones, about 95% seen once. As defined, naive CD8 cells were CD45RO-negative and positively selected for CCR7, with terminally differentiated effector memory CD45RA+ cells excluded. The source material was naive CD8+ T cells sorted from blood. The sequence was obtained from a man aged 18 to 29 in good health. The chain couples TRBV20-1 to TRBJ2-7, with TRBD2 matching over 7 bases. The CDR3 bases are TGCAGCTACCGGACTAGCTACGAGCAGTACTTC. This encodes CSYRTSYEQYF.